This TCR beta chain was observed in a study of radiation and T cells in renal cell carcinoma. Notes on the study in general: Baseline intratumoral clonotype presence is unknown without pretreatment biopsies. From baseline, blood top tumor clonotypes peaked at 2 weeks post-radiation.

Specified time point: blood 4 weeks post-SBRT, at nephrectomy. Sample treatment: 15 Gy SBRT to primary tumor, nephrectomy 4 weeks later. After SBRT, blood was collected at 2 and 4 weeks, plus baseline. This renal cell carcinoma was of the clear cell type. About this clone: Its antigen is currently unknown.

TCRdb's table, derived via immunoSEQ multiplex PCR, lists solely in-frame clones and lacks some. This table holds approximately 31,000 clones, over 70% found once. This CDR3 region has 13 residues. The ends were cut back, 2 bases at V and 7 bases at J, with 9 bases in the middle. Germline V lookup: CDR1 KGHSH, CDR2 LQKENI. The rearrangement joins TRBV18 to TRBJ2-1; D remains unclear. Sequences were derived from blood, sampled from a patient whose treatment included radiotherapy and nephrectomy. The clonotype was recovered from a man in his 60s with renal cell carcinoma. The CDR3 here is CASSPSAANEQFF. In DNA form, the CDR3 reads TGTGCCAGCTCACCAAGTGCAGCTAATGAGCAGTTCTTC.